What follows are 20 T cell receptor beta chains derived from one specimen sequenced in a study of T cells after posttransplantation cyclophosphamide. Generated by immunoSEQ multiplex PCR, the TCRdb table keeps only in-frame clones and is missing some. The sample lists some 2,800 clones, roughly 70% occurring once. A marrow graft followed busulfan-fludarabine conditioning, with cyclophosphamide on days +3 and +4. The sequenced sample was PBMCs, obtained after allogeneic stem cell transplant with posttransplant cyclophosphamide. These receptors were taken from a female patient aged 50-59 years who received an allogeneic stem cell transplant from a related donor, was CMV-positive, and had no GVHD. Certain T cells may be donor cells from the graft.

The chain combines TRBV19 with TRBJ2-3; 10 bases are a match to TRBD2. Germline V gene lookup returns CDR1 LNHDA and CDR2 SQIVND (reference sequence). CDR3 length: 14 amino acids. Unmatched junction bases numbered 6, after V lost 6 bases and J lost 6 bases. The CDR3 is CASSAAGGEDTQYF. The CDR3, as DNA: TGTGCCAGTAGCGCAGCGGGGGGGGAGGATACGCAGTATTTT.

This clone was observed a handful of times. This chain joins TRBV9 and TRBJ1-5; 10 bases align to TRBD1. Per germline, CDR1 SGDLS and CDR2 YYNGEE. V lost 7 bases to trimming and J lost 5 bases; unmatched junction nucleotides: 6. The CDR3 sequence is 14 residues long. The CDR3 DNA reads as TGTGCCAGCCGCTCGACAGGGGGCGATCAGCCCCAGCATTTT. Protein: CASRSTGGDQPQHF.

The chain is built from TRBV6-1 and TRBJ2-7, with D possibly being TRBD2 (5 bases). Germline lookup yields CDR1 MNHNS and CDR2 SASEGT. With 5 bases removed from V and 3 bases from J, the gap between germline ends came to 11 bases. The length of the CDR3 is 13 residues. The CDR3, as DNA: TGTGCCAGCAGTTCGGGGTTTAACTACGAGCAGTACTTC. Its translation is CASSSGFNYEQYF.

This clone was seen a handful of times. This rearrangement joins TRBV9 to TRBJ1-2; TRBD1 might be the D (6 bases). The CDR3 loop spans 13 amino acids. The germline V gene has CDR1 SGDLS and CDR2 YYNGEE. V lost 6 bases and J 4 bases, leaving 13 bases between the germline ends. This CDR3 reads CASTTTGPYGYTF. CDR3 DNA: TGTGCCAGCACCACGACAGGCCCCTATGGCTACACCTTC.

The rearrangement links TRBV5-1 to TRBJ2-1; possible D gene TRBD2, 6 bases. There are 12 residues in the CDR3. Trimming removed 4 bases from V and 9 bases from J, with 11 bases in between. The germline V gene encodes CDR1 SGHRS and CDR2 YFSETQ. This CDR3 reads CASSLTSFEQFF. As DNA, the CDR3 is TGCGCCAGCAGCCTTACTAGCTTTGAGCAGTTCTTC.

The chain couples TRBV2 to TRBJ1-1, with 8 positions matching TRBD1. V dropped 4 bases and J dropped 5; count of bases not matched to a gene: 12. The CDR3 has 16 residues. Germline CDR1 reads SNHLY; CDR2 reads FYNNEI. CDR3 bases: TGTGCCAGCAGTGGGGTCTCCAGGGGGCTTGGAACTGAAGCTTTCTTT. Translating gives CASSGVSRGLGTEAFF.

The genes are TRBV5-6 and TRBJ1-1, with D perhaps matching TRBD1 (5 bases). Germline values: CDR1 SGHDT, CDR2 YYEEEE. The CDR3 loop spans 17 amino acids. Trimming took 4 bases from V and 4 from J, leaving 23 bases between them. CDR3 residues: CASSAWGSHPQGTEAFF. The CDR3 DNA is TGTGCCAGCAGCGCTTGGGGATCGCACCCTCAGGGCACTGAAGCTTTCTTT.

The chain recombines TRBV6-6 with TRBJ1-5; TRBD1 agrees at 8 bases. CDR3 length: 15 amino acids. CDR1 is MNHNY and CDR2 is SVGAGI in the germline V gene (reference sequence). V shed 6 bases and J 7 bases; nucleotides not matched to a gene: 11. The CDR3 DNA reads as TGTGCCAGCAGAGGAGGACAGGGAGAAGTCCAGCCCCAGCATTTT. It is translated as CASRGGQGEVQPQHF.

CDR3 protein: CSVTPGRRSTDTQYF. CDR3 bases: TGCAGCGTGACCCCAGGGCGTAGGAGCACAGATACGCAGTATTTT. The chain carries TRBV29-1 and TRBJ2-3, with a possible D match to TRBD1 (5 bases). The CDR3 has 15 amino acids. The V and J ends lost 6 bases and 0 bases respectively, with 16 bases between them. Germline V gene lookup returns CDR1 SQVTM and CDR2 ANQGSEA.

This clone was counted a single time. The chain employs TRBV2 and TRBJ1-2; TRBD1 aligns across 10 bases. The CDR3 contains 15 residues. Trimming at V came to 5 bases and at J to 4 bases, leaving 7 bases not matched to a gene. The germline V gene has CDR1 SNHLY and CDR2 FYNNEI. The DNA for the CDR3 is TGTGCCAGCAGTCTAGACAGGGGGCTGGGCTATGGCTACACCTTC. It encodes CASSLDRGLGYGYTF.

V is TRBV2 and J is TRBJ2-7, with unresolved D. CDR3 size: 14 residues. The V and J ends lost 0 bases and 0 bases respectively, with 6 bases between them. Germline V gives CDR1 SNHLY, CDR2 FYNNEI. The CDR3 protein is CASSEALSSYEQYF. In DNA form, the CDR3 reads TGTGCCAGCAGTGAAGCACTGAGCTCCTACGAGCAGTACTTC.

The V call is TRBV10-1, the J call TRBJ2-1, with 8 nucleotides matching TRBD1. The CDR3 is 15 residues long. V lost 5 bases and J lost 2; bases outside the gene matches: 5. Germline lookup yields CDR1 WNHNN and CDR2 SYGVQD (reference sequence). CDR3 sequence: CASSPTGATYNEQFF. In DNA, the CDR3 is TGCGCCAGCAGTCCGACAGGGGCCACCTACAATGAGCAGTTCTTC.

The gene calls are TRBV5-1 and TRBJ2-1, with TRBD2 identical over 10 bases. The V and J ends lost 0 bases and 0 bases, in that order; junction bases with no gene match: 3. CDR3 size: 17 residues. Germline V CDR1 and CDR2: SGHRS, YFSETQ. Written as DNA, the CDR3 is TGCGCCAGCAGCTTGGTGGCTAGCGGGAGCTCCTACAATGAGCAGTTCTTC. Its protein product is CASSLVASGSSYNEQFF. Full variable domain (missing parts from reference TRBV5-1 and TRBJ2-1): KAGVTQTPRYLIKTRGQQVTLSCSPISGHRSVSWYQQTPGQGLQFLFEYFSETQRNKGNFPGRFSGRQFSNSRSEMNVSTLELGDSALYLCASSLVASGSSYNEQFFGPGTRLTVL.

The J gene is TRBJ2-1, the V gene TRBV5-1, with a weak D call TRBD1 (6 bases). CDR1 is SGHRS, CDR2 YFSETQ, per germline. The CDR3 runs to 13 residues. The V end was cut by 0 bases, the J end by 8 bases, with 9 bases between. CDR3 DNA: TGCGCCAGCAGCTTGGGGCAGGGGTATGAGCAGTTCTTC. Translating gives CASSLGQGYEQFF. Full variable domain (missing parts from reference TRBV5-1 and TRBJ2-1): KAGVTQTPRYLIKTRGQQVTLSCSPISGHRSVSWYQQTPGQGLQFLFEYFSETQRNKGNFPGRFSGRQFSNSRSEMNVSTLELGDSALYLCASSLGQGYEQFFGPGTRLTVL.

The J gene is TRBJ2-7, the V gene TRBV29-1, with 9 positions matching TRBD1. The CDR3 has 15 amino acids. V shed 5 bases, J shed 2 bases, and the junction held 10 bases outside the gene matches. Germline V CDR1 and CDR2: SQVTM, ANQGSEA. The CDR3 sequence: CSVSWRTGATYEQYF. The CDR3, as DNA: TGCAGCGTTAGCTGGCGGACAGGGGCGACCTACGAGCAGTACTTC.

The CDR3 bases are TGTGCCAGCAACCCAGGGGGGAACACCGGGGAGCTGTTTTTT. Its protein product is CASNPGGNTGELFF. V and J are TRBV6-1 and TRBJ2-2, with 7 bases that match TRBD1. The CDR3 covers 14 residues. Losses at the gene ends were 7 bases for V and 1 base for J; bases not matched to a gene: 3. The germline CDR1 and CDR2 sequences are MNHNS and SASEGT.

The chain uses TRBV28 and TRBJ1-2, with D tentatively TRBD1 (5 bases). The CDR3 has 15 amino acids. Trimming shortened V by 4 bases and J by 4 bases, and 16 bases separated the two germline ends. Looked up from germline, CDR1 is MDHEN and CDR2 is SYDVKM. This CDR3 is CASSSPRAFSYGYTF. The DNA for the CDR3 is TGTGCCAGCAGTTCCCCCAGGGCCTTCTCCTATGGCTACACCTTC.

For this clone: This sample also contains other DNA sequences that code for the same CDR3. The genes are TRBV5-8 and TRBJ2-5, with 9 bases matching TRBD1. CDR3 size: 13 residues. The germline CDR1 and CDR2 sequences are SGHTS and YDEGEE. After removal of 7 bases from V and 5 bases from J, the junction contained 6 bases not matched to a gene. The DNA of the CDR3 is TGTGCCAGCGGGGACAGGGTAAGGGAGACCCAGTACTTC. Protein: CASGDRVRETQYF.

This rearrangement joins TRBV6-1 to TRBJ2-3, with D unresolved. CDR1 and CDR2 (germline): MNHNS, SASEGT. The CDR3 is made up of 14 amino acids. V was trimmed by 0 bases and J by 6 bases, leaving 10 bases between them. The CDR3 DNA is TGTGCCAGCAGTGAAGCAGTCCCGGTGGATACGCAGTATTTT. It encodes CASSEAVPVDTQYF.

A word on this clone: One end of the junction is discordant with germline, which a read error may explain. This sequence joins TRBV7-9 and TRBJ2-5; D is unclear. The CDR3 extends over 15 amino acids. CDR1 is SEHNR and CDR2 is FQNEAQ in the germline V gene (reference sequence). DNA of the CDR3: TGTGCCAGCAGCTTAGTCCCCAGGATGGTAGAGACCCAGCACTTC. Translation: CASSLVPRMVETQHF.